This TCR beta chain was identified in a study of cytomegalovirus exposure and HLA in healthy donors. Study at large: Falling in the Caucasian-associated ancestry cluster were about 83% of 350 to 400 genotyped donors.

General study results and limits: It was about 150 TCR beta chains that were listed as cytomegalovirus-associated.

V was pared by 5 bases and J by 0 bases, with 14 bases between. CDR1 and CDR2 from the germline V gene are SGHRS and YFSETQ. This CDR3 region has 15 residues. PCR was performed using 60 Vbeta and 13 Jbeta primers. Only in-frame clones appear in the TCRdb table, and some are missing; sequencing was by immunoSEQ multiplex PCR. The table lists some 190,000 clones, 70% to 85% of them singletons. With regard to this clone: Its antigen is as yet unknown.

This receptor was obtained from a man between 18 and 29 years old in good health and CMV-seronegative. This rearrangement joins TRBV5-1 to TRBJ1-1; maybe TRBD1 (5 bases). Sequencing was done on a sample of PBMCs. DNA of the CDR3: TGCGCCAGCAGTTATCAGACAGAAATGAACACTGAAGCTTTCTTT. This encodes CASSYQTEMNTEAFF.